Below, one TCR beta chain is given with its context. Its target is not known. This entry is derived from a study of PD-1 blockade in classical Hodgkin lymphoma. Study results and limitations: According to reports, newly diagnosed patients had lower baseline TCR diversity than healthy donors, and relapsed/refractory patients had lower baseline TCR diversity still.

Germline-derived CDR1 and CDR2 are SGHDT and YYEEEE. The CDR3 contains 12 residues. V shed 2 bases and J 8 bases; nucleotides not matched to a gene: 2. Measured with immunoSEQ multiplex PCR; TCRdb has only the in-frame clones, and not every one. This sample has about 21,000 clones, with approximately 87% found just once. Time point here: newly diagnosed, previously untreated cHL patient sample. Magnetic depletion of non-target cells from thawed PBMCs yielded purified CD8+ T cells. The clonotype comes from a human donor with classical Hodgkin lymphoma. Material for sequencing was CD8+ T cells from blood. The chain links TRBV5-6 to TRBJ1-1, with TRBD1 identical over 8 bases. The CDR3 region is CASSLPGGEAFF. As DNA, the CDR3 is TGTGCCAGCAGCTTACCAGGGGGCGAAGCTTTCTTT. The whole variable domain, filled in from reference TRBV5-6 and TRBJ1-1, reads DAGVTQSPTHLIKTRGQQVTLRCSPKSGHDTVSWYQQALGQGPQFIFQYYEEEERQRGNFPDRFSGHQFPNYSSELNVNALLLGDSALYLCASSLPGGEAFFGQGTRLTVV.